These T cell receptor beta chains were read from a single sample in a study of blood T cell repertoires in COVID-19. Produced via immunoSEQ multiplex PCR; TCRdb's table is partial and in-frame only. The sample holds approximately 100,000 clones; more than 80% are singletons and the top ten take 14%. The sequenced material came from peripheral blood. These receptors were taken from a woman in her sixties with acute or convalescent COVID-19. The CDR3 runs from the conserved cysteine through the conserved F or W. D genes are given only for firm matches. Rows give clone size only sometimes, using once, few, many, or a class for an expanded clone.

d_call j_call clone_size v_call cdr3_aa cdr3_nt
. TRBJ2-5 once TRBV9 CASSVGQRGETQYF TGTGCCAGCAGCGTAGGCCAACGAGGGGAGACCCAGTACTTC
. TRBJ2-7 . TRBV10-3 CAISDRDTSSYEQYF TGTGCCATCAGTGACCGGGACACAAGCTCCTACGAGCAGTACTTC
TRBD1 TRBJ2-7 once TRBV27 CASSLRRQGFYEQYF TGTGCCAGCAGTTTACGGAGACAGGGATTCTACGAGCAGTACTTC
. TRBJ2-7 once TRBV7-9 CASSHPGTRYSYEQYF TGTGCCAGCAGCCACCCGGGGACACGGTACTCCTACGAGCAGTACTTC
TRBD1 TRBJ2-6 once TRBV18 CASSPDREISGANVLTF TGTGCCAGCTCACCGGACAGGGAGATCTCTGGGGCCAACGTCCTGACTTTC
TRBD1 TRBJ1-6 once TRBV2 CASSDLRTGGSSPLHF TGTGCCAGCAGTGACCTTAGGACAGGGGGGTCCTCACCCCTCCACTTT
. TRBJ1-5 . TRBV10-3 CATMDRNRQNNQPQHF TGTGCCACCATGGACCGAAACCGACAGAACAATCAGCCCCAGCATTTT
. TRBJ2-1 . TRBV19 CASSIVSGTGSYNEQFF TGTGCCAGTAGTATAGTCTCAGGGACTGGAAGTTACAATGAGCAGTTCTTC
TRBD1 TRBJ2-7 . TRBV19 CASSIRRGLGQGVSYEQYF TGTGCCAGTAGTATAAGGAGGGGGCTTGGACAGGGCGTCTCCTACGAGCAGTACTTC
. TRBJ2-5 . TRBV5-1 CASSRPASRVETQYF TGCGCCAGCAGCCGACCCGCCAGCAGGGTAGAGACCCAGTACTTC
. TRBJ1-3 . TRBV7-2 CASSEGGSGNTIYF TGTGCCAGCAGCGAAGGGGGCTCTGGAAACACCATATATTTT
TRBD2 TRBJ2-3 once TRBV10-1 CASRAVAGDTDTQYF TGCGCCAGCAGGGCGGTAGCGGGAGACACAGATACGCAGTATTTT
. TRBJ2-7 few TRBV4-1 CASSQGQGGGPPYEQYF TGCGCCAGCAGCCAAGGTCAGGGGGGCGGACCGCCCTACGAGCAGTACTTC
TRBD1 TRBJ2-6 . TRBV19 CASSVTGTGNSGANVLTF TGTGCCAGTAGTGTCACCGGGACAGGGAACTCTGGGGCCAACGTCCTGACTTTC
. TRBJ1-3 . TRBV5-6 CASSLWGAIPGNTIYF TGTGCCAGCAGCTTGTGGGGAGCAATCCCTGGAAACACCATATATTTT
. TRBJ2-3 once TRBV28 CASSFVSTDTQYF TGTGCCAGCAGTTTTGTAAGCACAGATACGCAGTATTTT
TRBD2 TRBJ2-1 . TRBV27 CASSGLAGLSYNEQFF TGTGCCAGCAGTGGACTAGCGGGACTCTCCTACAATGAGCAGTTCTTC
. TRBJ1-5 . TRBV27 CASTTGRQPQHF TGTGCCAGCACCACAGGGCGACAGCCCCAGCATTTT
. TRBJ2-7 . TRBV3-1/TRBV3-2 CASSPATGQRVEQYF TGTGCCAGCAGCCCGGCAACGGGACAAAGAGTCGAGCAGTACTTC
TRBD2 TRBJ2-3 . TRBV3-1/TRBV3-2 CASSQDLLAGRRGTQYF TGTGCCAGCAGCCAAGATTTGCTAGCGGGGAGAAGGGGTACGCAGTATTTT
. TRBJ2-1 once TRBV5-1 CASSLAFDEQFF TGCGCCAGCAGCTTGGCCTTCGATGAGCAGTTCTTC
TRBD1 TRBJ2-2 . TRBV5-1 CASTQTGFAGELFF TGCGCCAGCACCCAGACAGGGTTCGCCGGGGAGCTGTTTTTT
. TRBJ1-4 . TRBV5-5 CASSLEGQLEKLFF TGTGCCAGCAGCTTGGAGGGGCAGCTTGAAAAACTGTTTTTT
. TRBJ1-2 few TRBV6-5 CASRRTENYGYTF TGTGCCAGCAGACGCACAGAGAACTATGGCTACACCTTC
. TRBJ1-2 once TRBV11-2 CASSPRPVDYGYTF TGTGCCAGCAGCCCCCGCCCGGTGGACTATGGCTACACCTTC
. TRBJ1-5 . TRBV7-2 CASSLVGTRGDQPQHF TGTGCCAGCAGCTTAGTCGGGACCAGGGGAGACCAGCCCCAGCATTTT
TRBD2 TRBJ2-5 . TRBV6-6 CASSLTSGGAGSQTQYF TGTGCCAGCAGTCTGACTAGCGGGGGGGCCGGTTCTCAGACCCAGTACTTC
TRBD2 TRBJ2-3 . TRBV12-5 CASGLVTSGSYTQYF TGTGCTAGTGGTTTGGTAACTAGCGGGAGTTATACGCAGTATTTT
TRBD2 TRBJ2-7 once TRBV6-6 CASSSSGLAGGEQYF TGTGCCAGCAGTTCCTCCGGACTAGCGGGGGGCGAGCAGTACTTC
. TRBJ1-2 . TRBV7-2 CASSLPGQMNYGYTF TGTGCCAGCAGCTTACCGGGACAAATGAACTATGGCTACACCTTC
TRBD2 TRBJ2-5 . TRBV5-1 CASSGGLAGSYQETQYF TGCGCCAGCAGCGGGGGACTAGCGGGAAGTTACCAAGAGACCCAGTACTTC
. TRBJ1-4 once TRBV7-9 CASATLRGAVEKLFF TGTGCCAGCGCGACTTTGCGGGGGGCCGTTGAAAAACTGTTTTTT
. TRBJ2-1 once TRBV6-5 CASSYRGSNEQFF TGTGCCAGCAGTTACAGGGGGAGCAATGAGCAGTTCTTC